Listed below are T cell receptor beta chains from one sample, sequenced in a study of monozygotic twins with inflammatory bowel disease. TCRdb re-called the 5' RACE reads; every CDR3 protein appears as one record, without DNA. This table holds approximately 400,000 distinct CDR3 sequences. The sequencing sample was made of blood. These receptors all stem from a human donor with ulcerative colitis or Crohn's disease, or a healthy co-twin of an affected twin (not recorded which). CDR3s include the opening cysteine and the closing phenylalanine or tryptophan.

TRBV20-1	TRBJ2-7	CSAREGMTGHYF
TRBV25-1	TRBJ2-7	CASNNVGQGAKQYF
TRBV7-2	TRBJ1-1	CASSSQGRGVNTEAFF
TRBV7-9	TRBJ2-3	CASSLVERLNTQYF
TRBV20-1	TRBJ2-3	CSAQVFTDTQYF
TRBV7-9	TRBJ2-1	CASRSAVGEQFF
TRBV20-1	TRBJ1-5	CSARGGRLNSNQPQHF
TRBV4-1	TRBJ2-1	CASSQDDRVVVFYNEQFF
TRBV5-1	TRBJ1-4	CASSLERGYGEKLFF
TRBV4-3	TRBJ2-5	CASSPIGARIETQYF
TRBV7-2	TRBJ1-1	CASSFSRTTEAFF
TRBV30	TRBJ2-3	CAWSSTTGDTQYF
TRBV11-2	TRBJ2-3	CASSWVTDTQYF
TRBV28	TRBJ2-7	CASSYLLQGGSYEQYF
TRBV9	TRBJ2-3	CASSGLAGSHTDTQYF
TRBV7-3	TRBJ2-7	CASSLERATQEQYF
TRBV4-3	TRBJ1-2	CASSQVGQGRNGGYTF
TRBV12-3/TRBV12-4	TRBJ1-4	CASSTQGQLNEKLFF
TRBV5-1	TRBJ2-3	CASSLAVSGASTDTQYF
TRBV14	TRBJ1-5	CASSQWGNNQPQHF
TRBV12-3/TRBV12-4	TRBJ2-3	CASTLAGGFTDTQYF
TRBV5-1	TRBJ2-1	CASSLGLFIANNEQFF
TRBV6-1	TRBJ2-1	CASSQGQGLYNEQFF
TRBV20-1	TRBJ2-3	CSAGTSADTQYF